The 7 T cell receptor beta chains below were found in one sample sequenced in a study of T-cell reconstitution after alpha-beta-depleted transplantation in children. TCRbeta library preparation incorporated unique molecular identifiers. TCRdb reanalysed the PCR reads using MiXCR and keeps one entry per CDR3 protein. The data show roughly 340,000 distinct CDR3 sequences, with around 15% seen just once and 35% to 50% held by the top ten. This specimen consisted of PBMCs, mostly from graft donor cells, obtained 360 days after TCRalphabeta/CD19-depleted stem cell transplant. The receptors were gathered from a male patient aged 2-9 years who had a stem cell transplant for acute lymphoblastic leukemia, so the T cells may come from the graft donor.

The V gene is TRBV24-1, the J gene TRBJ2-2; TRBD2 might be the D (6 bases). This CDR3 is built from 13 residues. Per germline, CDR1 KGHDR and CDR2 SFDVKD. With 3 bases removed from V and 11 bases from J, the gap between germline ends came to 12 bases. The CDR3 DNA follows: TGTGCCACCAGTGATATGGGACTTTCCGAGCTGTTTTTT. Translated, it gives CATSDMGLSELFF.

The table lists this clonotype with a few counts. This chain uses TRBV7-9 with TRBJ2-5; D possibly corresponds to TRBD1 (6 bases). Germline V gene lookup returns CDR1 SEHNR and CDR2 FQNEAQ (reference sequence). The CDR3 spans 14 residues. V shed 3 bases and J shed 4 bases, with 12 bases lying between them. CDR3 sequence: CASSFGRGIETQYF. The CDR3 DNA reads TGTGCCAGCAGCTTCGGCAGGGGAATAGAGACCCAGTACTTC.

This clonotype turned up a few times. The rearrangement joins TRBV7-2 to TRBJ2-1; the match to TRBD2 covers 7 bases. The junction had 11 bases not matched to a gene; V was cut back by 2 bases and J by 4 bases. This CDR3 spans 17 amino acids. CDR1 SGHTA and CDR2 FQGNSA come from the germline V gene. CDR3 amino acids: CASSLWRLANEYNEQFF. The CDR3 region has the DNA TGTGCCAGCAGCTTATGGAGACTAGCAAACGAGTACAATGAGCAGTTCTTC.

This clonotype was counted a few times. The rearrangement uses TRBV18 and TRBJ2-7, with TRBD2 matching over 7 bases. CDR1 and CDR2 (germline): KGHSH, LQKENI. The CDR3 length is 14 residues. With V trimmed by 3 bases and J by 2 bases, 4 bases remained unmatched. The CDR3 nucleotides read TGTGCCAGCTCACCGACTAGCCTACCCTACGAGCAGTACTTC. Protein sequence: CASSPTSLPYEQYF.

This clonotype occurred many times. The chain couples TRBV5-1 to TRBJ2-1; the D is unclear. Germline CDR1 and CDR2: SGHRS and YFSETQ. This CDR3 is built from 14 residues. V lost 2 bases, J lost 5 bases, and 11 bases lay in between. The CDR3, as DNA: TGCGCCAGCAGCTTAGCCCGGTCAGACAATGAGCAGTTCTTC. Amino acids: CASSLARSDNEQFF.

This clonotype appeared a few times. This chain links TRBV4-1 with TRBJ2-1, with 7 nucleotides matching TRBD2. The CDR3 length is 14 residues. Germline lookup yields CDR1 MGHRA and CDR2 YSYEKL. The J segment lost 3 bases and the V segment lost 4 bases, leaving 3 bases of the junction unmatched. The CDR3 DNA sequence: TGCGCCAGCAGCCCACTAGCGTTCTACAATGAGCAGTTCTTC. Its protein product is CASSPLAFYNEQFF.

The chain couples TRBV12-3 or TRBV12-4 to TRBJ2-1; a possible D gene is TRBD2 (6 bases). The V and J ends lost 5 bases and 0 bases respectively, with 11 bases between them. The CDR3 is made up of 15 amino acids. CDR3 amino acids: CASSRLTSSYNEQFF. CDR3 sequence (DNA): TGTGCCAGCAGTCGCCTGACTAGCTCCTACAATGAGCAGTTCTTC.